The 9 T cell receptor beta chains below all came from one sample that was sequenced in a study of CD4+ T cells in melanoma (dated by TCRdb to the early 2020s). The library was obtained by the immunoSEQ multiplex PCR assay. Not all clones reach the TCRdb copy of this immuneACCESS table, which keeps in-frame sequences only. Checked studies attribute under half of the gap to unresolved V genes and leave the rest unexplained. A total of 140,000 or so clones appear in this sample, about 93% of them only once. The top ten clones comprise 1.5% of the sample. Every receptor here comes from a human donor with melanoma.

V gene TRBV2 combines with J gene TRBJ2-5; no definite D call. V gave up 8 bases and J gave up 5 bases, with 15 bases separating them. CDR3 size: 13 residues. Looked up from germline, CDR1 is SNHLY and CDR2 is FYNNEI. CDR3 DNA: TGTGCCAGCCAGAGATCAACTGTCGAGACCCAGTACTTC. Its protein is CASQRSTVETQYF.

J is TRBJ2-1 and V is TRBV9, with D possibly being TRBD2 (5 bases). Germline CDR1 is SGDLS and CDR2 is YYNGEE. V was pared by 6 bases and J by 3 bases, with 13 bases between. The CDR3 covers 14 residues. This CDR3 reads CASNLDGLYNEQFF. Written as DNA, the CDR3 is TGTGCCAGCAACCTCGACGGACTCTACAATGAGCAGTTCTTC.

The chain links TRBV19 to TRBJ1-2, with D unclear. CDR3 length: 15 residues. CDR1 and CDR2 (germline): LNHDA, SQIVND (reference sequence). The germline V and J ends were trimmed by 3 bases and 4 bases, with 15 bases remaining between them. The CDR3 DNA reads TGTGCCAGTAGTATTGCGAGAGGGAATCCCTATGGCTACACCTTC. Residues: CASSIARGNPYGYTF.

The chain recombines TRBV2 with TRBJ2-5; D remains ambiguous. The CDR3 contains 13 residues. V lost 1 base to trimming and J lost 5 bases, with 8 bases between them. The germline V gene encodes CDR1 SNHLY and CDR2 FYNNEI. The CDR3 sequence is CASSEGPLETQYF. The DNA for the CDR3 is TGTGCCAGCAGTGAAGGCCCCCTGGAGACCCAGTACTTC.

This rearrangement joins TRBV6-6 to TRBJ1-1; the D is unclear. Germline values: CDR1 MNHNY, CDR2 SVGAGI (reference sequence). This CDR3 has 16 amino acids. Deletions cut 7 bases from V and 0 bases from J, with 18 bases between. Here the CDR3 reads CASTPRSVGLNTEAFF. The CDR3 DNA follows: TGTGCCAGCACCCCAAGGTCGGTAGGGTTGAACACTGAAGCTTTCTTT.

In its sample, this clone was seen once. The gene calls are TRBV2 and TRBJ2-6; D unclear. The V end was cut by 0 bases, the J end by 2 bases, with 5 bases between. Germline V CDR1 and CDR2: SNHLY, FYNNEI. This CDR3 spans 15 amino acids. CDR3 nucleotide sequence: TGTGCCAGCAGTGAAGCAGAAACTGGGGCCAACGTCCTGACTTTC. Translated: CASSEAETGANVLTF.

The rearrangement links TRBV10-3 to TRBJ1-2; tentatively, D is TRBD1 (6 bases). This CDR3 spans 13 amino acids. Germline-derived CDR1 and CDR2 are ENHRY and SYGVKD. Trimming cost V 5 bases and J 6 bases, with 13 bases left between them. The CDR3: CAISSGTSDGYTF. The CDR3 bases are TGTGCCATCAGTTCCGGGACATCGGATGGCTACACCTTC.

The chain couples TRBV2 to TRBJ1-1; a possible D gene is TRBD1 (5 bases). Between the trimmed V and J ends, which lost 5 bases and 11 bases, there was a span of 15 bases. CDR3 size: 12 residues. CDR1 is SNHLY, CDR2 FYNNEI, per germline. CDR3 protein: CASSRDVGDAFF. In nucleotides, the CDR3 is TGTGCCAGCAGTAGGGACGTCGGAGATGCTTTCTTT.

V gene TRBV7-9 combines with J gene TRBJ2-5; TRBD1 matches at 7 bases. The V and J ends lost 3 bases and 3 bases, in that order; junction bases with no gene match: 4. Per germline, CDR1 SEHNR and CDR2 FQNEAQ (reference sequence). This CDR3 region has 14 residues. CDR3 protein: CASSLSQGEETQYF. In DNA, the CDR3 is TGTGCCAGCAGCTTGTCTCAGGGGGAAGAGACCCAGTACTTC.